This T cell receptor beta chain appears in the sequencing data of a study of Graves' ophthalmopathy and Graves' hyperthyroidism. General study findings and limits: Most expanded clonotypes in thyroid above 0.001 frequency also showed up in blood.

On this clonotype itself: The target antigen is unknown.

Scientists amplified the TCR beta CDR3 regions from RNA transcripts. The workflow started with a first-round RT-PCR run with HTBI primers and then moved on to a second-round multiplex PCR. TCRdb called the multiplex PCR reads again in MiXCR, with one record for every CDR3 protein. The table has about 400,000 distinct CDR3 sequences, 15% seen once. Calling hyperthyroidism stable required that no ophthalmopathy show up within 18 months of follow-up. Pregnancy or lactation, uncontrolled infections and other autoimmune diseases were grounds for excluding patients. Clinicians made diagnoses from clinical symptoms, serum thyroxine, TRAb, thyroid ultrasound and orbital computed tomography. CDR1 DFQATT and CDR2 SNEGSKA come from the germline V gene (reference sequence). Trimming took off 3 bases at V and 2 bases at J, with 13 bases between the two ends. This CDR3 region has 14 residues.

The rearrangement links TRBV20-1 to TRBJ2-5; no clear D gene. The sequenced sample consisted of peripheral blood. This TCR came from a woman between 18 and 29 years old with stable Graves' hyperthyroidism. For the CDR3, the DNA is TGCAGTGCTAGTAATCGGCTGGGACAAGAGACCCAGTACTTC. It yields the protein CSASNRLGQETQYF.